Sequencing of this T cell receptor (beta chain) was carried out in a study of Graves' ophthalmopathy and Graves' hyperthyroidism. Germline CDR1 is LNHDA and CDR2 is SQIVND (reference sequence). The CDR3 consists of 16 residues. V was clipped by 4 bases and J by 5 bases; unmatched bases: 9. RNA transcripts yielded amplified TCR beta CDR3 regions. HTBI primers primed a first-round RT-PCR, and a second-round multiplex PCR followed. In TCRdb, the multiplex PCR reads were re-called with MiXCR into one record per CDR3 protein. The data hold over a million distinct CDR3 sequences, with 35% to 45% observed a single time.

This sequence was found in an adult man with Graves' hyperthyroidism. Source material: peripheral blood or thyroid tissue (not recorded which). V gene TRBV19 combines with J gene TRBJ1-5; TRBD1 matches at 9 bases. The CDR3 DNA is TGTGCCAGTAGTACCTGGACAGGGGCGAACGATCAGCCCCAGCATTTT. This translates into CASSTWTGANDQPQHF.